What follows are 12 T cell receptor beta chains derived from one specimen sequenced in a study of blood T cells in healthy people across ages. Combining a sample-barcoded 5' primer with a J-beta primer mix, a second PCR ran for about 7 to 12 cycles. TCRdb processed the 5' RACE reads anew with MiXCR; each CDR3 protein has one entry. Found here are approximately 680,000 distinct CDR3 sequences, about 32% of them singletons; the top ten hold roughly 15%. The sequencing input was blood. The receptors were sampled from a woman at least 80 years old in good health.

This chain links TRBV12-3 or TRBV12-4 with TRBJ1-5, with D possibly TRBD1 on 6 matching bases. Trimming shortened V by 6 bases and J by 4 bases, and 16 bases separated the two germline ends. This CDR3 has 15 residues. DNA for the CDR3: TGTGCCAGCAGCAAGACCGGGACACGAAATCAGCCCCAGCATTTT. Translation: CASSKTGTRNQPQHF.

CDR3 sequence: CASSRAGQGTNIQYF. CDR3 bases: TGCGCCAGCAGCCGGGCTGGACAGGGGACGAACATTCAGTACTTC. The chain couples TRBV4-1 to TRBJ2-4; 9 bases are shared with TRBD1. Per germline, CDR1 MGHRA and CDR2 YSYEKL. The CDR3 is made up of 15 amino acids. J was trimmed by 7 bases and V by 4 bases; bases with no gene match: 8.

The CDR3 is CAWSGGQYYGYTF. The CDR3 DNA is TGTGCCTGGAGTGGAGGGCAATACTATGGCTACACCTTC. The V call is TRBV30, the J call TRBJ1-2; D unresolved. V was trimmed by 1 base and J by 3 bases, leaving 9 bases between them. The CDR3 consists of 13 residues. The germline gives CDR1 GTSNPN, CDR2 SVGIG (reference sequence).

This clonotype was counted at least ten times. This chain connects TRBV5-1 to TRBJ1-2, with 8 bases identical to TRBD1. CDR1 is SGHRS and CDR2 is YFSETQ in the germline V gene. The CDR3 consists of 17 residues. J was trimmed by 6 bases and V by 4 bases; bases with no gene match: 17. The CDR3 DNA follows: TGCGCCAGCAGCCATTCTTCTGGACAGGGTGTACCGAATGGCTACACCTTC. Protein product: CASSHSSGQGVPNGYTF.

Remarks on this clonotype: Relative to the germline gene, one junction end is altered; a read error may explain this. This rearrangement joins TRBV5-1 to TRBJ2-2; TRBD1 aligns across 8 bases. The CDR3 spans 14 residues. The V gene's germline CDR1 is SGHRS and CDR2 YFSETQ. CDR3 residues: CASNRDRNTGELFF. The CDR3 nucleotides are TGCGCCAGCAACCGGGACAGGAACACCGGGGAGTTGTTTTTT.

The rearrangement joins TRBV5-1 to TRBJ2-3; D not certain. Trimming cost V 2 bases and J 0 bases, with 13 bases left between them. Germline values: CDR1 SGHRS, CDR2 YFSETQ. The CDR3 is made up of 16 amino acids. The CDR3, as DNA: TGCGCCAGCAGCTTCCCCACCCATCTTAGCACAGATACGCAGTATTTT. Amino acid sequence: CASSFPTHLSTDTQYF.

This clonotype appeared a few times. This may come from a read error, since a much larger clone is one base off. The genes are TRBV3-1 and TRBJ2-7; tentative D call: TRBD1 (5 bases). The V and J ends lost 3 bases and 2 bases respectively, with 8 bases between them. The CDR3 totals 13 residues. In germline, CDR1 is LGHDT, CDR2 YNNKEL (reference sequence). The CDR3 is CASSQYRTYEQYF. The CDR3 nucleotides are TGTGCCAGCAGCCAGTACAGGACCTACGAGCAGTACTTC.

This clonotype was detected only a few times. This may be a read error: a much more frequent sequence differs by one nucleotide. V usage is TRBV12-3 or TRBV12-4 and J usage is TRBJ1-5; no clear D. The CDR3 length is 13 residues. V dropped 5 bases and J dropped 9 bases, with 14 bases sitting between them. The CDR3 loop is CASSPPEGRPQHF. The CDR3 DNA sequence: TGTGCCAGCAGTCCCCCGGAAGGTCGGCCCCAGCATTTT.

This clonotype has only one observation. The genes are TRBV20-1 and TRBJ2-1; 10 bases line up with TRBD2. The V gene's germline CDR1 is DFQATT and CDR2 SNEGSKA (reference sequence). V was clipped by 5 bases and J by 2 bases; unmatched bases: 6. The CDR3 spans 15 residues. The CDR3 protein is CSAPSGGATYNEQFF. CDR3 nucleotides: TGCAGTGCTCCAAGCGGGGGGGCCACCTACAATGAGCAGTTCTTC.

This chain links TRBV29-1 with TRBJ2-3; 7 nucleotides agree with TRBD1. This CDR3 region has 13 residues. CDR1 is SQVTM, CDR2 ANQGSEA, per germline. Trimming took 7 bases from V and 2 from J; bases not matched to a gene: 6. The CDR3 reads CSAVTGNTDTQYF. The CDR3 bases are TGCAGCGCAGTGACAGGGAACACAGATACGCAGTATTTT.

The chain employs TRBV7-2 and TRBJ2-5; TRBD1 matches at 11 bases. CDR3 size: 13 residues. Germline V gene sequence: CDR1 SGHTA, CDR2 FQGNSA. V lost 5 bases and J lost 13; bases outside the gene matches: 9. CDR3 nucleotides: TGTGCCAGCAGCAATCCGGGACAGGGGGGGATGTACTTC. It codes for CASSNPGQGGMYF. Full variable domain (rest looked up from reference TRBV7-2 and TRBJ2-5): GAGVSQSPSNKVTEKGKDVELRCDPISGHTALYWYRQSLGQGLEFLIYFQGNSAPDKSGLPSDRFSAERTGGSVSTLTIQRTQQEDSAVYLCASSNPGQGGMYFGPGTRLLVL.

This clonotype was found many times. The V call is TRBV19, the J call TRBJ1-4; 7 positions match TRBD1. This CDR3 is built from 15 residues. After removal of 4 bases from V and 6 bases from J, the junction contained 8 bases not matched to a gene. Germline V lookup: CDR1 LNHDA, CDR2 SQIVND (reference sequence). Here the CDR3 DNA reads TGTGCCAGTAGTACCCACAGGGGTCGTTATGAAAAACTGTTTTTT. Residues: CASSTHRGRYEKLFF.